The 3 T cell receptor beta chains reported below all come from one sample, sequenced in a study of cytomegalovirus exposure and HLA in healthy donors. Primers: 60 Vbeta forward and 13 Jbeta reverse. The assay was immunoSEQ multiplex PCR, and TCRdb's table has in-frame clones only and misses some. The sample records over 30,000 clones, more than 65% being singletons. The specimen sequenced was PBMCs. The receptor source for this set is a woman between 18 and 29 years old in good health and CMV-seronegative.

The rearrangement links TRBV30 to TRBJ2-7; tentatively, D is TRBD2 (5 bases). This CDR3 comprises 11 residues. V lost 1 base to trimming and J lost 7 bases, with 8 bases between them. From germline, CDR1 is GTSNPN and CDR2 SVGIG (reference sequence). Written as DNA, the CDR3 is TGTGCCTGGAGTGCCCCGGGGGAGCAGTACTTC. Translated, it gives CAWSAPGEQYF. The full variable domain, completed using reference TRBV30 and TRBJ2-7, is SQTIHQWPATLVQPVGSPLSLECTVEGTSNPNLYWYRQAAGRGLQLLFYSVGIGQISSEVPQNLSASRPQDRQFILSSKKLLLSDSGFYLCAWSAPGEQYFGPGTRLTVT.

The chain joins TRBV6-5 to TRBJ2-5, with D perhaps TRBD2 (6 bases). V lost 4 bases and J lost 11, with 17 bases in between. This CDR3 has 13 residues. CDR1 is MNHEY, CDR2 SVGAGI, per germline. The CDR3 here is CASSSLQAGEQYF. For the CDR3, the DNA is TGTGCCAGCAGTTCACTACAAGCGGGTGAGCAGTACTTC.

V and J are TRBV27 and TRBJ2-3, with D possibly being TRBD2 (5 bases). V lost 1 base and J lost 2, with 10 bases in between. Germline V lookup: CDR1 MNHEY, CDR2 SMNVEV (reference sequence). This CDR3 spans 15 amino acids. CDR3 loop: CASSLYTGNTDTQYF. CDR3 bases: TGTGCCAGCAGTTTATATACGGGGAACACAGATACGCAGTATTTT.